This TCR beta chain was recovered during a study of T cells after yellow fever vaccination. The CDR3 loop spans 16 amino acids. Germline V CDR1 and CDR2: SGHRS, YFSETQ. V was pared by 0 bases and J by 8 bases, with 11 bases of the junction left unmatched. The study, taken as a whole, reports: Although the secondary response was weaker, it peaked faster, at day 5 versus 15. The booster response re-showed most primary clones: more than 95% CD4, more than 80% CD8. High-abundance clonotypes from the bulk population could contaminate FACS-sorted repertoires. A small proportion of clonotypes was detected in both the CD4 and CD8 compartments.

Using its own MiXCR run on the 5' RACE reads, TCRdb lists one record per CDR3 protein. The table has 250,000 or so distinct CDR3 sequences, 3.6% seen once. This clonotype occurred many times. Its matching antigen is unknown. Material: PBMCs, obtained 15 days after the yellow fever booster vaccination. V and J are TRBV5-1 and TRBJ1-2; 9 nucleotides agree with TRBD1. The clonotype comes from a man aged 18 to 30 who received the YFV17D yellow fever vaccine. For the CDR3, the DNA is TGCGCCAGCAGCTTGGACACAACAGGGGGCAGAAGGGGCTACACCTTC. It specifies CASSLDTTGGRRGYTF. The full variable domain, rest sourced from reference TRBV5-1 and TRBJ1-2, is KAGVTQTPRYLIKTRGQQVTLSCSPISGHRSVSWYQQTPGQGLQFLFEYFSETQRNKGNFPGRFSGRQFSNSRSEMNVSTLELGDSALYLCASSLDTTGGRRGYTFGSGTRLTVV.